This section outlines one T cell receptor beta chain sequence together with its context. Its antigen is unknown. This entry is derived from a study of shared clonotypes between healthy human individuals. Study outcomes and limitations: Generation probabilities were higher for clonotypes shared across all four sorted-subset donors than for unshared ones.

Nashville, Tennessee was home to all donors, each a Caucasian adult. Deletions cut 0 bases from V and 4 bases from J, with 15 bases between. The CDR3 covers 16 residues. Germline loops: CDR1 LGHNA, CDR2 YSLEER. Data came from immunoSEQ multiplex PCR; TCRdb stores just in-frame clones and leaves some out. The sample consists of around 1.1 million clones, 78% of them appearing once. The sample was memory CD4+ T cells from PBMCs. Subset reported: CD45RA-negative fraction. This chain uses TRBV4-3 with TRBJ1-2; TRBD1 might be the D (5 bases). This TCR came from a man younger than 30 in good health. Some clones in this sample may be carry-over from other donors' samples. This chain's CDR3 is CASSQDRPGNGYGYTF. The CDR3 DNA reads as TGCGCCAGCAGCCAAGATCGGCCAGGGAATGGCTATGGCTACACCTTC.